A selection of T cell receptor beta chains follows, all from one sample in a study of identical twins. Each CDR3 protein gets one entry after TCRdb re-called the 5' RACE reads with MiXCR. The data show under 1 million distinct CDR3 sequences, roughly an eighth seen once. This same sample was also part of a study on yellow fever vaccine responses in identical twins.

The sequencing input was PBMCs. These receptors came from a woman aged 18 to 35 in good health. Each CDR3 is given with its conserved first and last residue. Clone size is shown for a subset of rows, as once, few, many or a class of expanded clone.

clone_size	v_call	cdr3_length	j_call	cdr3_aa
-	TRBV11-1	18	TRBJ2-1	CASSFETSGLSSYNEQFF
few	TRBV24-1	15	TRBJ2-7	CATSDDSGPTNEQYF
-	TRBV11-2	17	TRBJ2-3	CASSLTRLAVRTDTQYF
-	TRBV2	18	TRBJ1-1	CASSEAFGTGTINTEAFF
few	TRBV12-3/TRBV12-4	15	TRBJ1-6	CASSSGQTYNSPLHF
-	TRBV20-1	14	TRBJ1-4	CSAPYPPTNEKLFF
-	TRBV20-1	14	TRBJ2-1	CSATAGTHYNEQFF
many	TRBV7-9	12	TRBJ2-1	CASSLMQPEQFF
-	TRBV3-1	16	TRBJ2-2	CASSQVGTTNTGELFF
few	TRBV10-3	13	TRBJ1-1	CAIRVGSNTEAFF
-	TRBV3-1	14	TRBJ1-4	CASSRDSYDEKLFF